The 32 T cell receptor beta chains listed next were all sequenced from one sample in a study of blood T cell repertoires in COVID-19. Clones were read by immunoSEQ multiplex PCR, and TCRdb kept only the in-frame ones, dropping some. The sample comprises about 200,000 clones, approximately 87% of which are singletons, and approximately 6.2% rests with the top ten. The sequenced sample was peripheral blood. The source of these receptors is a man aged 55-75 years who had recovered from COVID-19.

V is TRBV11-2 and J is TRBJ2-4, with 10 bases identical to TRBD1. V gave up 5 bases and J gave up 0 bases; unmatched junction bases: 13. The length of the CDR3 is 19 residues. Looked up from germline, CDR1 is SGHAT and CDR2 is FQNNGV. The CDR3 region has the DNA TGTGCCAGCAGCGAGAGGACAGGGGGGCAGATCTTAGCCAAAAACATTCAGTACTTC. Its protein product is CASSERTGGQILAKNIQYF.

This chain joins TRBV7-2 and TRBJ2-2; TRBD2 matches at 9 bases. This CDR3 spans 17 amino acids. From germline, CDR1 is SGHTA and CDR2 FQGNSA. Trimming cost V 4 bases and J 5 bases; bases outside gene matches: 11. CDR3 coding DNA: TGTGCCAGCAGCTCCCGGTTGGTAGCGGGGGTAACCGGGGAGCTGTTTTTT. It encodes CASSSRLVAGVTGELFF.

This sequence joins TRBV6-5 and TRBJ2-3, with TRBD2 as a possible D gene (6 bases). The germline V gene has CDR1 MNHEY and CDR2 SVGAGI. The CDR3 consists of 15 residues. V gave up 8 bases and J gave up 1 base, with 16 bases separating them. The CDR3 nucleotides are TGTGCCAGCTCCAGGTTGCGGGGCCGCACAGATACGCAGTATTTT. Its protein is CASSRLRGRTDTQYF.

The gene calls are TRBV4-1 and TRBJ2-7, with 7 bases aligning to TRBD2. CDR1 is MGHRA and CDR2 is YSYEKL in the germline V gene. The CDR3 is made up of 13 amino acids. V lost 8 bases, J lost 3 bases, and 7 bases stayed unmatched. The CDR3 protein is CASRSSGNYEQYF. The CDR3, as DNA: TGCGCCAGCCGTTCTAGCGGCAACTACGAGCAGTACTTC.

V is TRBV2 and J is TRBJ2-7; D not resolved. CDR1 and CDR2 (germline): SNHLY, FYNNEI. Trimming stripped 1 base from V and 5 bases from J, with 15 bases between. This CDR3 has 15 amino acids. CDR3 nucleotide sequence: TGTGCCAGCAGTGAAGTTGACAATTTGATCCACGAGCAGTACTTC. Its translation is CASSEVDNLIHEQYF.

This clone has just a few counts. The chain couples TRBV10-3 to TRBJ2-5; the D is unclear. Trimming pared 2 bases from V and 5 bases from J, leaving 3 bases between. The germline CDR1 and CDR2 sequences are ENHRY and SYGVKD. The CDR3 spans 11 residues. The CDR3 DNA sequence: TGTGCCATCAGTGAGCGGGAGACCCAGTACTTC. It translates to CAISERETQYF.

This chain links TRBV25-1 with TRBJ2-1, with 7 bases matching TRBD1. Germline CDR1 is MGHDK and CDR2 is SYGVNS. CDR3 length equals 16 residues. V gave up 4 bases and J gave up 7 bases; unmatched junction bases: 13. The CDR3 nucleotides read TGTGCCAGCAGTGCACACAGGGGCCGACTGGGGAATGAGCAGTTCTTC. As protein: CASSAHRGRLGNEQFF.

V is TRBV15 and J is TRBJ2-1; 9 bases line up with TRBD1. The trim removed 0 bases at V and 3 bases at J, leaving 6 bases unmatched. The CDR3 spans 17 residues. From germline, CDR1 is LNHNV and CDR2 YYDKDF (reference sequence). Written as DNA, the CDR3 is TGTGCCACCAGCAGAGACCCGGGACAGGGTTTCTACAATGAGCAGTTCTTC. Amino acid sequence: CATSRDPGQGFYNEQFF.

V gene TRBV2 combines with J gene TRBJ1-1; 9 positions agree with TRBD1. V lost 6 bases and J lost 1; bases outside the gene matches: 6. The germline V gene has CDR1 SNHLY and CDR2 FYNNEI. The CDR3 consists of 15 residues. CDR3 bases: TGTGCCAGCAGACCCGGGACAGGGTGGAACACTGAAGCTTTCTTT. Translated, it gives CASRPGTGWNTEAFF.

The rearrangement joins TRBV27 to TRBJ2-5; possibly TRBD1 for D (6 bases). Looked up from germline, CDR1 is MNHEY and CDR2 is SMNVEV (reference sequence). CDR3 size: 15 residues. The V gene lost 3 bases and the J gene lost 5 bases, with 16 bases spanning the gap. For the CDR3, the DNA is TGTGCCAGCAGTTTCTATGGGGGCGGTCTCGAGACCCAGTACTTC. This codes for CASSFYGGGLETQYF.

The J gene is TRBJ2-3, the V gene TRBV2, with TRBD1 matching over 9 bases. Unmatched junction bases numbered 6, after V lost 3 bases and J lost 8 bases. The CDR3 has 14 residues. Germline lookup yields CDR1 SNHLY and CDR2 FYNNEI. CDR3 bases: TGTGCCAGCAGTGAGGGACAGGGTTTTTTTACGCAGTATTTT. Protein sequence: CASSEGQGFFTQYF.

The chain couples TRBV7-8 to TRBJ2-2, with TRBD2 as a possible D gene (6 bases). Germline-derived CDR1 and CDR2 are SGHVS and FQNEAQ. V dropped 0 bases and J dropped 3 bases, with 8 bases sitting between them. The CDR3 runs to 15 residues. The CDR3 loop is CASSLALADTGELFF. In DNA form, the CDR3 reads TGTGCCAGCAGCTTAGCACTAGCAGACACCGGGGAGCTGTTTTTT.

The V gene is TRBV21-1, the J gene TRBJ1-5; no check of the table's D call, TRBD1, against the DNA was made. TRBV21-1 is designated a pseudogene. This CDR3 is 19 amino acids long. The CDR3 loop reads CASSKDSGRARYSNQPQHF. The CDR3, as DNA: TGTGCCAGCAGCAAAGATTCGGGCAGGGCTCGTTATAGCAATCAGCCCCAGCATTTT.

This chain connects TRBV6-5 to TRBJ2-4; maybe TRBD1 (6 bases). The CDR3 extends over 16 amino acids. V dropped 4 bases and J dropped 3 bases, with 16 bases sitting between them. Germline V CDR1 and CDR2: MNHEY, SVGAGI. CDR3 in amino acids: CASSSSGDLVKNIQYF. CDR3 nucleotides: TGTGCCAGCAGTTCATCAGGGGATTTGGTCAAAAACATTCAGTACTTC.

V gene TRBV11-2 combines with J gene TRBJ2-1; 7 bases agree with TRBD2. The CDR3 sequence is 16 residues long. The V gene end was trimmed by 4 bases and the J gene end by 4 bases; junction bases not matched to a gene: 10. Germline V gene sequence: CDR1 SGHAT, CDR2 FQNNGV. The CDR3 here is CASSSPGERGYNEQFF. CDR3 nucleotide sequence: TGTGCCAGCAGCTCCCCCGGGGAGCGGGGTTACAATGAGCAGTTCTTC.

The rearrangement joins TRBV6-1 to TRBJ2-7; 7 positions match TRBD1. With V trimmed by 0 bases and J by 3 bases, 2 bases remained unmatched. The germline V gene has CDR1 MNHNS and CDR2 SASEGT. This CDR3 comprises 14 residues. The CDR3 nucleotides read TGTGCCAGCAGTGAAGCGTACAGGGGCTACGAGCAGTACTTC. It translates to CASSEAYRGYEQYF.

The rearrangement links TRBV6-5 to TRBJ2-7, with 8 bases aligning to TRBD1. This CDR3 region has 14 residues. V lost 5 bases, J lost 2 bases, and 5 bases stayed unmatched. Germline values: CDR1 MNHEY, CDR2 SVGAGI. In DNA form, the CDR3 reads TGTGCCAGCAGTCCCGCGGACAGGGCCTACGAGCAGTACTTC. Translated, it gives CASSPADRAYEQYF.

V usage is TRBV27 and J usage is TRBJ2-7, with D perhaps TRBD2 (6 bases). Germline CDR1 reads MNHEY; CDR2 reads SMNVEV (reference sequence). V lost 7 bases and J lost 3, with 13 bases in between. The length of the CDR3 is 13 residues. The CDR3 reads CASIGLPNYEQYF. For the CDR3, the DNA is TGTGCCAGCATCGGACTACCCAACTACGAGCAGTACTTC.

V usage is TRBV5-1 and J usage is TRBJ2-7, with D possibly being TRBD2 (5 bases). Trimming pared 0 bases from V and 6 bases from J, leaving 16 bases between. This CDR3 region has 15 residues. Germline V gives CDR1 SGHRS, CDR2 YFSETQ. The CDR3 DNA reads as TGCGCCAGCAGCTTGGGGAGGAGTTTCGCGGGCGAGCAGTACTTC. Amino acids: CASSLGRSFAGEQYF.

The rearrangement uses TRBV7-8 and TRBJ2-5, with D possibly matching TRBD1 (6 bases). The V end was cut by 3 bases, the J end by 2 bases, with 7 bases between. The CDR3 has 13 residues. The germline gives CDR1 SGHVS, CDR2 FQNEAQ. The DNA of the CDR3 is TGTGCCAGCAGCTTTGACAGGCAAGAGACCCAGTACTTC. The encoded protein is CASSFDRQETQYF.

This rearrangement joins TRBV28 to TRBJ2-1; 11 bases align to TRBD1. Germline V gene data show CDR1 as MDHEN and CDR2 as SYDVKM. The junction had 7 bases not matched to a gene; V was cut back by 4 bases and J by 8 bases. CDR3 length: 15 amino acids. In DNA form, the CDR3 reads TGTGCCAGCAGTTCGGACAGGGGGCGGTTTGATGAGCAGTTCTTC. It codes for CASSSDRGRFDEQFF.

This chain connects TRBV19 to TRBJ2-5, with 9 positions matching TRBD2. This CDR3 comprises 17 residues. Germline-derived CDR1 and CDR2 are LNHDA and SQIVND (reference sequence). Losses at the gene ends were 3 bases for V and 0 bases for J; bases not matched to a gene: 8. The CDR3 coding sequence is TGTGCCAGTAGTATGAGGGGGCTAGCGGGAAACCAAGAGACCCAGTACTTC. Translated, it gives CASSMRGLAGNQETQYF.

V gene TRBV18 combines with J gene TRBJ1-5; 9 bases match TRBD1. CDR3 length equals 15 residues. The germline CDR1 and CDR2 sequences are KGHSH and LQKENI. Unmatched junction bases numbered 5, after V lost 1 base and J lost 7 bases. CDR3 sequence reads: CASSPQGTGYQPQHF. DNA of the CDR3: TGTGCCAGCTCACCACAGGGGACAGGGTACCAGCCCCAGCATTTT.

This chain connects TRBV7-2 to TRBJ1-3; TRBD1 matches 7 bases. V lost 5 bases, J lost 5 bases, and 9 bases stayed unmatched. Germline values: CDR1 SGHTA, CDR2 FQGNSA. CDR3 length equals 15 residues. CDR3 residues: CASSPTLGQRNTIYF. CDR3 sequence (DNA): TGTGCCAGCAGCCCTACATTGGGACAGAGAAACACCATATATTTT.

This clone was observed once. The chain uses TRBV18 and TRBJ2-3; D is possibly TRBD2 (7 bases). This CDR3 has 17 residues. V shed 2 bases and J shed 3 bases, with 18 bases lying between them. The germline V gene encodes CDR1 KGHSH and CDR2 LQKENI. In DNA, the CDR3 is TGTGCCAGCTCACCAAGGGGGGGAGAAGGTCGGACAGATACGCAGTATTTT. As protein: CASSPRGGEGRTDTQYF.

The CDR3 spells CASQLWAGEGLEQYF. CDR3 nucleotide sequence: TGTGCCAGCCAACTCTGGGCGGGAGAGGGGTTAGAGCAGTACTTC. The chain joins TRBV7-2 to TRBJ2-7; 7 bases line up with TRBD2. The CDR3 has 15 residues. The germline gives CDR1 SGHTA, CDR2 FQGNSA. V shed 8 bases and J 7 bases; nucleotides not matched to a gene: 17.

The chain combines TRBV19 with TRBJ1-2; the D gene is possibly TRBD1 (6 bases). Germline-derived CDR1 and CDR2 are LNHDA and SQIVND (reference sequence). The CDR3 length is 16 residues. The germline V and J ends were trimmed by 0 bases and 3 bases, with 14 bases remaining between them. The CDR3 here is CASSIEPGGYDYGYTF. As DNA, the CDR3 is TGTGCCAGTAGTATAGAACCGGGGGGCTACGACTATGGCTACACCTTC.

The chain links TRBV7-9 to TRBJ1-1; D gene uncertain. Trimming pared 7 bases from V and 1 base from J, leaving 10 bases between. In germline, CDR1 is SEHNR, CDR2 FQNEAQ (reference sequence). This CDR3 has 13 amino acids. The CDR3 nucleotides read TGTGCCAGCACGCCCATGGCGAACACTGAAGCTTTCTTT. Translated: CASTPMANTEAFF.

V and J are TRBV18 and TRBJ2-1; 11 nucleotides agree with TRBD1. Germline CDR1 is KGHSH and CDR2 is LQKENI. With V trimmed by 1 base and J by 4 bases, 3 bases remained unmatched. This CDR3 region has 16 residues. The CDR3 nucleotides read TGTGCCAGCTCACCACTCGGACAGGGGGCTTACAATGAGCAGTTCTTC. Protein: CASSPLGQGAYNEQFF.

The chain links TRBV7-9 to TRBJ2-7; D is uncertain. V lost 5 bases and J lost 6, with 17 bases in between. This CDR3 is built from 14 residues. The germline gives CDR1 SEHNR, CDR2 FQNEAQ (reference sequence). The CDR3 reads CASSALGSASEQYF. The CDR3 nucleotides read TGTGCCAGCAGCGCGCTCGGATCAGCTAGCGAGCAGTACTTC. The whole variable domain, remainder taken from reference TRBV7-9 and TRBJ2-7, is DTGVSQNPRHKITKRGQNVTFRCDPISEHNRLYWYRQTLGQGPEFLTYFQNEAQLEKSRLLSDRFSAERPKGSFSTLEIQRTEQGDSAMYLCASSALGSASEQYFGPGTRLTVT.

This chain connects TRBV5-1 to TRBJ2-5; 8 nucleotides match TRBD2. The V segment lost 4 bases and the J segment 1 base; nucleotides outside the gene matches: 6. The CDR3 is 15 amino acids. The germline gives CDR1 SGHRS, CDR2 YFSETQ. CDR3 loop: CASSAGGRPQETQYF. The DNA for the CDR3 is TGCGCCAGCAGCGCGGGGGGCCGTCCCCAAGAGACCCAGTACTTC.

The V gene is TRBV6-5, the J gene TRBJ1-5, with 9 bases matching TRBD1. Germline trimming cut 2 bases from V and 6 bases from J; bases unmatched to any gene: 8. This CDR3 comprises 16 residues. Germline CDR1 is MNHEY and CDR2 is SVGAGI. CDR3 sequence: CASSYPGQGKGQPQHF. CDR3 DNA sequence: TGTGCCAGCAGTTACCCGGGACAGGGTAAGGGTCAGCCCCAGCATTTT.